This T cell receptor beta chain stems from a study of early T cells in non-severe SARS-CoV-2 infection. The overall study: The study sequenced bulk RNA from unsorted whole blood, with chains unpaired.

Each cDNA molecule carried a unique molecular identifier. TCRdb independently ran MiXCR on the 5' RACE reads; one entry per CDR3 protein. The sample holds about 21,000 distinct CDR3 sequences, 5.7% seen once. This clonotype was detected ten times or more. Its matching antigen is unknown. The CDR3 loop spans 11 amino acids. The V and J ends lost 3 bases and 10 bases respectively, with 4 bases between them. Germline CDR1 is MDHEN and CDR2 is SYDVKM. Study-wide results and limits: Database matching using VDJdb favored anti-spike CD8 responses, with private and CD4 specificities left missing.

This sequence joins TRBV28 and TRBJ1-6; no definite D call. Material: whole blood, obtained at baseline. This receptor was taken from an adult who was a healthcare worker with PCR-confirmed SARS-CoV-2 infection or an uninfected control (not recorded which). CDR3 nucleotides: TGTGCCAGCAGTTTTCGATCACCCCTCCACTTT. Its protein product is CASSFRSPLHF.